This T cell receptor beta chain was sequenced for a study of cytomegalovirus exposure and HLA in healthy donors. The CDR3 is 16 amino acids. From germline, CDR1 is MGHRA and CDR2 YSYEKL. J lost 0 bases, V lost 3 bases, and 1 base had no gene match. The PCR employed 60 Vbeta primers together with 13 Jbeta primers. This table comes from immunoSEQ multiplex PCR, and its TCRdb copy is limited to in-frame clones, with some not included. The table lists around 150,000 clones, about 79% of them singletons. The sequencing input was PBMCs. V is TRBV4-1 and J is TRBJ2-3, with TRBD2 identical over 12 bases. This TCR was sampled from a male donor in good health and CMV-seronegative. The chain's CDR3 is CASSQLAGGSTDTQYF. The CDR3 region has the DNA TGCGCCAGCAGCCAGCTAGCGGGAGGGAGCACAGATACGCAGTATTTT.